These 5 T cell receptor beta chains share one sample of origin, sequenced in a study of OX40 agonist ivuxolimab in advanced cancers. Produced via immunoSEQ multiplex PCR; TCRdb's table is partial and in-frame only. Found here are roughly 6,000 clones, 70% to 75% of them singletons; the top ten hold roughly 61%. Material: CD4+ or CD8+ T cells sorted from blood, obtained in a trial of the OX40 agonist ivuxolimab. These receptors were collected from an adult with an advanced solid tumor such as melanoma, head and neck, liver or kidney cancer.

The V and J genes are TRBV5-1 and TRBJ2-1, with TRBD2 matching 7 bases. Germline lookup yields CDR1 SGHRS and CDR2 YFSETQ. This CDR3 contains 16 residues. The V and J ends lost 5 bases and 7 bases, in that order; junction bases with no gene match: 15. CDR3 loop: CASRRKGRDRRNEQFF. DNA of the CDR3: TGCGCCAGCAGACGGAAGGGGAGGGACCGTCGTAATGAGCAGTTCTTC.

The CDR3 protein is CASSLLPTGELFF. In DNA, the CDR3 is TGTGCCAGCAGCTTGCTCCCTACCGGGGAGCTGTTTTTT. The chain has TRBV7-9 and TRBJ2-2; D not resolved. The CDR3 length is 13 residues. The ends were cut back, 3 bases at V and 5 bases at J, with 7 bases in the middle. The germline V gene has CDR1 SEHNR and CDR2 FQNEAQ (reference sequence).

This sequence joins TRBV5-8 and TRBJ1-2; 8 bases match TRBD1. Germline CDR1 SGHTS, CDR2 YDEGEE. J lost 2 bases, V lost 0 bases, and 12 bases had no gene match. This CDR3 has 18 residues. The CDR3 nucleotides are TGTGCCAGCAGCTTGGGAGACCCCCCGACAGGGGACAACTATGGCTACACCTTC. Translation: CASSLGDPPTGDNYGYTF.

The rearrangement links TRBV7-2 to TRBJ2-7; D unclear. V lost 5 bases and J 7 bases, leaving 9 bases between the germline ends. CDR3 size: 11 residues. Germline assignment: CDR1 SGHTA and CDR2 FQGNSA. CDR3 nucleotide sequence: TGTGCCAGCAGCGGCGCGAGGGAGCAGTACTTC. This translates into CASSGAREQYF.

V usage is TRBV14 and J usage is TRBJ2-1, with 8 bases matching TRBD1. The CDR3 consists of 17 residues. Per the germline V gene, CDR1 is SGHDN and CDR2 is FVKESK. Losses at the gene ends were 4 bases for V and 8 bases for J; bases not matched to a gene: 16. CDR3 loop: CASSLTEQGDQVHEQFF. The CDR3 coding sequence is TGTGCCAGCAGCCTAACCGAACAGGGGGATCAAGTCCATGAGCAGTTCTTC.